This T cell receptor beta chain was identified during a study of blood T cell repertoires in COVID-19. Study at large: PBMCs, B-cell-depleted T cells, or T cells were the source of the cDNA or gDNA that made up the material.

This CDR3 spans 16 amino acids. V lost 4 bases to trimming and J lost 4 bases; unmatched junction nucleotides: 10. The germline V gene encodes CDR1 MNHEY and CDR2 SMNVEV (reference sequence). This clone was recorded a few times. In the authors' workflow: Estimation of nucleated cell counts was performed using reference gene primer amplification. Data came from immunoSEQ multiplex PCR; TCRdb stores just in-frame clones and leaves some out. Clonal size and the V and J genes are those of that table, whereas D and trimming came from the DNA. The sample includes under 30,000 clones, less than 90% of them seen just once.

The chain joins TRBV27 to TRBJ1-1; TRBD1 aligns across 9 bases. Sequenced: peripheral blood. This sequence was found in a human donor with acute or convalescent COVID-19. The donor label of this sample is uncertain. CDR3 sequence reads: CASSSTGGRGITEAFF. CDR3 in DNA: TGTGCCAGCAGTTCAACAGGGGGCCGGGGGATCACTGAAGCTTTCTTT.